This T cell receptor beta chain is drawn from a study of beta chain features in type 1 diabetes. Whole-study results and caveats: The study found moderately but significantly shorter TCRB CDR3s in all four CD4+ subsets of Type 1 diabetes patients.

Points on this clone: The antigen is undetermined.

The whole isolated RNA underwent reverse transcription, so sequencing captured expressed TCRB transcripts. The method was immunoSEQ multiplex PCR; TCRdb's version includes in-frame clones alone and lacks a portion of them. The repertoire has 630,000 or so clones, around an eighth of them found once; the top ten carry 0.04%. Germline assignment: CDR1 SGHTA and CDR2 FQGNSA. V gave up 1 base and J gave up 0 bases, with 12 bases separating them. The CDR3 length is 16 residues. The clonotype originates from a young man with type 1 diabetes. This sequence joins TRBV7-2 and TRBJ1-1; D not resolved. Sequencing was done on a sample of naive CD4+ T cells from blood. The CDR3 loop reads CASSLVAGLMNTEAFF. DNA of the CDR3: TGTGCCAGCAGCTTAGTGGCAGGACTTATGAACACTGAAGCTTTCTTT.